This T cell receptor beta chain comes out of a study of T cell responses to AZD1222 COVID-19 vaccine. Study findings and constraints: Repertoire collection took place solely once the T cell response had peaked. Two AZD1222 administrations were followed by greater Spike-specific TCR breadth and depth. Donors were mostly white British, more females; clonal diversity possibly underestimated.

Comments on this clone: What it binds is not known.

Pooled samples include second doses given at about 4 or 12 weeks. The table came from immunoSEQ multiplex PCR; TCRdb's copy has only in-frame clones and leaves some out. The table includes more than 85,000 clones, approximately 94% detected once. This CDR3 is built from 17 residues. Germline CDR1 reads DFQATT; CDR2 reads SNEGSKA (reference sequence). Trimming left V 3 bases short and J 7 bases short, with 22 bases between. This rearrangement joins TRBV20-1 to TRBJ1-6; D is possibly TRBD1 (5 bases). Sequenced here: peripheral blood, sampled 28 days after the second AZD1222 dose. The sequence came from an adult who received the AZD1222 COVID-19 vaccine. CDR3 residues: CSASSGRLSGANSPLHF. DNA for the CDR3: TGCAGTGCTAGTTCGGGACGATTATCGGGCGCGAATTCACCCCTCCACTTT.